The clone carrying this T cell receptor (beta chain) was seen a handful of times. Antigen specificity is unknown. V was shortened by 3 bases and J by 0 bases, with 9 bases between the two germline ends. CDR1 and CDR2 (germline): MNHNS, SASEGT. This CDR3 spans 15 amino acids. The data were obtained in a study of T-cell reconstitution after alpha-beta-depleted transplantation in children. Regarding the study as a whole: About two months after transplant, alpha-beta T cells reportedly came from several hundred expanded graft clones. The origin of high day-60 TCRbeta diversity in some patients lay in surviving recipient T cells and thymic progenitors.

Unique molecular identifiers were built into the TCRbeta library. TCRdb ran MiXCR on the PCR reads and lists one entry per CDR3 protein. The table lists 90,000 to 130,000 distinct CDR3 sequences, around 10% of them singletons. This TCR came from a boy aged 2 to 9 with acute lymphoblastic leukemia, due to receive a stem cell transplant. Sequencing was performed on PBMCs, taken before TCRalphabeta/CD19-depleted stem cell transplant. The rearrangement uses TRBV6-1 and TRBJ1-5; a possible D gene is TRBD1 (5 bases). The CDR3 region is CASSDTGYSNQPQHF. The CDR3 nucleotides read TGTGCCAGCAGTGACACAGGTTATAGCAATCAGCCCCAGCATTTT.